What follows are 9 T cell receptor beta chains derived from one specimen sequenced in a study of blood T cell repertoires in COVID-19. Using immunoSEQ multiplex PCR, the repertoire was profiled, and TCRdb retains in-frame clones only, with some absent. The sample consists of under 170,000 clones, 87% of them appearing once. The specimen sequenced was peripheral blood. The receptor source for this set is a woman aged 60-75 years with active or convalescent COVID-19.

This clone occurred once. V gene TRBV15 combines with J gene TRBJ2-7; possible D gene TRBD2, 6 bases. Trimming removed 3 bases from V and 4 bases from J, with 13 bases in between. CDR1 LNHNV and CDR2 YYDKDF come from the germline V gene (reference sequence). CDR3 size: 14 residues. For the CDR3, the DNA is TGTGCCACCAGCAGGGAACCGGGACTTTACGAGCAGTACTTC. Translation: CATSREPGLYEQYF.

The chain recombines TRBV3-1 (or the pseudogene TRBV3-2) with TRBJ1-1; no reliable D call. Germline CDR1 LGHDT, CDR2 YNNKEL (reference sequence). The CDR3 sequence is 14 residues long. The germline V and J ends were trimmed by 0 bases and 3 bases, with 8 bases remaining between them. CDR3 amino acids: CASSQDARHTEAFF. The CDR3 DNA reads as TGTGCCAGCAGCCAAGATGCCAGGCACACTGAAGCTTTCTTT.

This chain connects TRBV19 to TRBJ1-5; D is possibly TRBD1 (6 bases). Between the trimmed V and J ends, which lost 4 bases and 6 bases, there was a span of 10 bases. The CDR3 length is 13 residues. Germline CDR1 and CDR2: LNHDA and SQIVND (reference sequence). CDR3 coding DNA: TGTGCCAGTAGTACAGGGGAACGTCAGCCCCAGCATTTT. This encodes CASSTGERQPQHF. The variable domain in full, completed from reference TRBV19 and TRBJ1-5, reads DGGITQSPKYLFRKEGQNVTLSCEQNLNHDAMYWYRQDPGQGLRLIYYSQIVNDFQKGDIAEGYSVSREKKESFPLTVTSAQKNPTAFYLCASSTGERQPQHFGDGTRLSIL.

This rearrangement joins TRBV27 to TRBJ2-3, with 7 bases fitting TRBD1. In germline, CDR1 is MNHEY, CDR2 SMNVEV (reference sequence). The CDR3 has 16 amino acids. The ends lost 7 bases at V and 0 bases at J; junction bases unmatched: 10. This chain's CDR3 is CASTNTGDTSTDTQYF. Here the CDR3 DNA reads TGTGCCAGCACGAACACAGGGGACACTAGCACAGATACGCAGTATTTT.

The rearrangement links TRBV7-2 to TRBJ2-7, with 7 nucleotides matching TRBD1. The germline V gene encodes CDR1 SGHTA and CDR2 FQGNSA. This CDR3 contains 15 residues. Germline trimming cut 1 base from V and 0 bases from J; bases unmatched to any gene: 3. CDR3 DNA: TGTGCCAGCAGCTTAGGACAGGGAAGCTCCTACGAGCAGTACTTC. It translates to CASSLGQGSSYEQYF. Full variable domain (remainder filled in from reference TRBV7-2 and TRBJ2-7): GAGVSQSPSNKVTEKGKDVELRCDPISGHTALYWYRQSLGQGLEFLIYFQGNSAPDKSGLPSDRFSAERTGGSVSTLTIQRTQQEDSAVYLCASSLGQGSSYEQYFGPGTRLTVT.

The rearrangement uses TRBV19 and TRBJ1-2; 9 bases are shared with TRBD1. The CDR3 contains 15 residues. CDR1 is LNHDA and CDR2 is SQIVND in the germline V gene (reference sequence). The ends lost 4 bases at V and 8 bases at J; junction bases unmatched: 11. In nucleotides, the CDR3 is TGTGCCAGTAGTAGAAGGGACAGGGAGGAGCAAGGCTACACCTTC. Amino acids: CASSRRDREEQGYTF.

Turning to this clone: In the same sample, other DNA sequences code for this CDR3. This chain links TRBV3-1 (or the pseudogene TRBV3-2) with TRBJ2-5; 10 bases fit TRBD1. The trim removed 4 bases at V and 5 bases at J, leaving 4 bases unmatched. The length of the CDR3 is 14 residues. Germline CDR1 LGHDT, CDR2 YNNKEL (reference sequence). The CDR3 reads CASSLRTGGETQYF. The CDR3, as DNA: TGTGCCAGCAGCCTCAGGACAGGGGGGGAGACCCAGTACTTC.

This chain uses TRBV10-3 with TRBJ2-7; TRBD1 is a possible D gene (5 bases). The CDR3 contains 12 residues. The V gene lost 9 bases and the J gene lost 2 bases, with 11 bases spanning the gap. The germline CDR1 and CDR2 sequences are ENHRY and SYGVKD. The chain's CDR3 is CAISPGTYEQYF. The CDR3 DNA reads TGTGCCATTAGCCCAGGGACCTACGAGCAGTACTTC.

This rearrangement joins TRBV4-3 to TRBJ2-5; 8 bases line up with TRBD1. This CDR3 is built from 15 residues. Germline V gene data show CDR1 as LGHNA and CDR2 as YSLEER. Trimming cost V 0 bases and J 2 bases; bases outside gene matches: 2. CDR3 in amino acids: CASSQEQGVQETQYF. In DNA, the CDR3 is TGCGCCAGCAGCCAAGAACAGGGGGTTCAAGAGACCCAGTACTTC.